This T cell receptor beta chain was sequenced for a study of blood T cell repertoires in COVID-19. Overall study: From the United States, Italy and Spain came samples of acute and convalescent COVID-19.

This clone appeared a few times. In the original workflow: How many nucleated cells were present was estimated from reference gene primer amplification. The table came from immunoSEQ multiplex PCR; TCRdb's copy has only in-frame clones and leaves some out. The DNA was the basis for D and trimming; V, J and clone size are from that table. The sample lists around 400,000 clones, 75% to 90% occurring once. This CDR3 has 14 residues. Germline-derived CDR1 and CDR2 are SGHTA and FQGTGA. Trimming at V came to 7 bases and at J to 0 bases, leaving 3 bases not matched to a gene. Those enrolled, adults aged 18 to 89 years, came from about two dozen US areas. Assignments of participants to cohorts depended upon their own reported clinical history.

V is TRBV7-3 and J is TRBJ2-1, with TRBD2 identical over 7 bases. The receptor comes from a woman between 45 and 65 years old who had recovered from COVID-19. Material for sequencing was PBMCs or T cells enriched from blood (not recorded which). The CDR3 coding sequence is TGTGCCAGCAACTCGGGGGGCTCCTACAATGAGCAGTTCTTC. As protein: CASNSGGSYNEQFF.